The entry that follows covers one TCR beta chain sequence. This CDR3 has 13 amino acids. Trimming shortened V by 1 base and J by 7 bases, and 11 bases separated the two germline ends. This record comes from a study of control samples from healthy donors and cancer patients. The method was immunoSEQ multiplex PCR; TCRdb's version includes in-frame clones alone and lacks a portion of them. The sample consists of some 100,000 clones, almost 90% of them appearing once. This receptor was identified in a man between 25 and 39 years old in good health. The V and J genes are TRBV12-3 or TRBV12-4 and TRBJ2-7; maybe TRBD1 (6 bases). Sequencing used blood. CDR3 amino acids: CASSLVYRDEQYF. CDR3 in DNA: TGTGCCAGCAGTTTAGTTTACAGGGATGAGCAGTACTTC.